A single sample is the source of the 18 T cell receptor beta chains below, sequenced in a study of T-cell reconstitution after alpha-beta-depleted transplantation in children. For TCRbeta, the library was prepared with unique molecular identifiers. TCRdb reprocessed the PCR reads with MiXCR, giving one entry per CDR3 protein. The sample includes around 960,000 distinct CDR3 sequences, around 30% seen only once; the top ten take 28%. This sample comprised PBMCs, mostly from graft donor cells, obtained 360 days after TCRalphabeta/CD19-depleted stem cell transplant. All receptors come from a boy under two years old who had a stem cell transplant for SCID, so the T cells may come from the graft donor.

The rearrangement joins TRBV5-5 to TRBJ2-5; 7 bases are a match to TRBD1. The trim removed 0 bases at V and 2 bases at J, leaving 4 bases unmatched. This CDR3 has 15 residues. CDR1 and CDR2 (germline): SGHKS, YYEKEE (reference sequence). In DNA form, the CDR3 reads TGTGCCAGCAGCTTGGAGGGGGCCAGACAAGAGACCCAGTACTTC. It codes for CASSLEGARQETQYF.

This clonotype occurred a few times. The chain joins TRBV15 to TRBJ1-3, with D unresolved. Germline V gene sequence: CDR1 LNHNV, CDR2 YYDKDF (reference sequence). This CDR3 comprises 15 residues. V gave up 5 bases and J gave up 0 bases, with 11 bases separating them. The CDR3: CATSRSLISGNTIYF. In nucleotides, the CDR3 is TGTGCCACCAGCCGCAGCCTAATCTCTGGAAACACCATATATTTT.

This clonotype was observed at least ten times. This CDR3 reads CASSPRARENTEAFF. In DNA form, the CDR3 reads TGTGCCAGCAGCCCGAGGGCGAGGGAGAACACTGAAGCTTTCTTT. This chain connects TRBV9 to TRBJ1-1; D call uncertain. The germline V and J ends were trimmed by 4 bases and 1 base, with 14 bases remaining between them. There are 15 residues in the CDR3. Germline CDR1 SGDLS, CDR2 YYNGEE.

The sample holds a few counts of this clonotype. J is TRBJ2-1 and V is TRBV5-5, with 10 bases that match TRBD2. J was trimmed by 7 bases and V by 0 bases; bases with no gene match: 7. The length of the CDR3 is 16 residues. Germline-derived CDR1 and CDR2 are SGHKS and YYEKEE (reference sequence). The CDR3 nucleotides are TGTGCCAGCAGCTTGGCGGATACGGGACTAGCGAATGAGCAGTTCTTC. This encodes CASSLADTGLANEQFF.

This rearrangement joins TRBV12-3 or TRBV12-4 to TRBJ2-7; TRBD1 might be the D (6 bases). The CDR3 is 12 amino acids. V gave up 6 bases and J gave up 5 bases, with 11 bases separating them. The CDR3 sequence is CASSKTGDEQYF. The DNA of the CDR3 is TGTGCCAGCAGCAAGACAGGAGACGAGCAGTACTTC.

The chain combines TRBV5-1 with TRBJ2-7; D is perhaps TRBD1 or TRBD2 (6 bases each). This CDR3 comprises 16 residues. V dropped 4 bases and J dropped 4 bases, with 21 bases sitting between them. CDR1 and CDR2 from the germline V gene are SGHRS and YFSETQ. This CDR3 is CASSPRTGGEIYEQYF. CDR3 in DNA: TGCGCCAGCAGCCCACGGACCGGGGGCGAGATTTACGAGCAGTACTTC.

The chain carries TRBV20-1 and TRBJ1-1; D ambiguous. Trimming left V 0 bases short and J 0 bases short, with 8 bases between. The CDR3 is made up of 14 amino acids. CDR1 is DFQATT and CDR2 is SNEGSKA in the germline V gene (reference sequence). The CDR3 DNA is TGCAGTGCTAGAGATAGATCCATGAACACTGAAGCTTTCTTT. Translation: CSARDRSMNTEAFF.

The J gene is TRBJ2-7, the V gene TRBV25-1; D tentatively fits TRBD1 or TRBD2 (5 bases each). This CDR3 is built from 14 residues. V was trimmed by 5 bases and J by 6 bases, leaving 17 bases between them. Germline lookup yields CDR1 MGHDK and CDR2 SYGVNS. The CDR3: CASSQDRGASEQYF. The CDR3 DNA reads TGTGCCAGCAGTCAGGACCGAGGGGCCTCCGAGCAGTACTTC.

The table lists this clonotype with a few counts. The chain recombines TRBV27 with TRBJ2-3; D unresolved. This CDR3 spans 15 amino acids. Trimming pared 0 bases from V and 1 base from J, leaving 8 bases between. The germline gives CDR1 MNHEY, CDR2 SMNVEV (reference sequence). The CDR3 here is CASSLSPLRTDTQYF. The CDR3 nucleotides are TGTGCCAGCAGTTTATCCCCCCTCCGCACAGATACGCAGTATTTT.

This clonotype was seen a handful of times. The CDR3 reads CASSFTGLAGGHEQFF. CDR3 bases: TGTGCCAGCAGCTTTACTGGCCTAGCGGGGGGGCATGAGCAGTTCTTC. The V and J genes are TRBV5-6 and TRBJ2-1, with 12 bases aligning to TRBD2. This CDR3 spans 16 amino acids. Germline loops: CDR1 SGHDT, CDR2 YYEEEE. V was clipped by 2 bases and J by 8 bases; unmatched bases: 8.

This clonotype was detected many times. The J gene is TRBJ2-1, the V gene TRBV5-1; D not certain. Germline V gene data show CDR1 as SGHRS and CDR2 as YFSETQ. CDR3 size: 11 residues. V was clipped by 0 bases and J by 8 bases, with 3 bases between them. The CDR3 nucleotides read TGCGCCAGCAGCTTGGACCATGAGCAGTTCTTC. Residues: CASSLDHEQFF.

The chain joins TRBV20-1 to TRBJ2-7; 7 nucleotides agree with TRBD2. CDR1 and CDR2 from the germline V gene are DFQATT and SNEGSKA (reference sequence). This CDR3 contains 15 residues. The ends lost 0 bases at V and 2 bases at J; junction bases unmatched: 7. CDR3 residues: CSARDRKRGPYEQYF. Here the CDR3 DNA reads TGCAGTGCTAGAGATCGAAAGCGGGGACCCTACGAGCAGTACTTC.

This clonotype was seen a handful of times. This chain joins TRBV20-1 and TRBJ2-5; D assignment may be TRBD1 or TRBD2 (5 bases each). Trimming pared 1 base from V and 0 bases from J, leaving 15 bases between. Germline values: CDR1 DFQATT, CDR2 SNEGSKA (reference sequence). The CDR3 extends over 16 amino acids. The CDR3 DNA is TGCAGTGCTAGAGGCAGGGACGTGGGAAACCAAGAGACCCAGTACTTC. Translated, it gives CSARGRDVGNQETQYF.

This clonotype occurred a few times. The genes are TRBV6-2 or TRBV6-3 and TRBJ2-1; D may be TRBD1 (6 bases). This CDR3 region has 15 residues. Between the trimmed V and J ends, which lost 6 bases and 12 bases, there was a span of 24 bases. Germline V gene lookup returns CDR1 MNHEY and CDR2 SVGEGT. The DNA of the CDR3 is TGTGCCAGCAGAATCCCTACAGGGTCCAATTGGGCGCAGTTCTTC. Its translation: CASRIPTGSNWAQFF.

The chain has TRBV12-3 or TRBV12-4 and TRBJ2-1; D perhaps matches TRBD1 (7 bases). There are 12 residues in the CDR3. Trimming took 6 bases from V and 9 from J, leaving 12 bases between them. The CDR3 bases are TGTGCCAGCAGGTCAGGGGGGATTGAGCAGTTCTTC. Translation: CASRSGGIEQFF.

This clonotype was seen a handful of times. The chain recombines TRBV4-2 with TRBJ2-5; 9 positions match TRBD1. J was trimmed by 3 bases and V by 3 bases; bases with no gene match: 11. The CDR3 consists of 17 residues. Per germline, CDR1 LGHNA and CDR2 YNFKEQ. For the CDR3, the DNA is TGTGCCAGCAGCCACCCCACCCCGGGACAGGGAAAAGAGACCCAGTACTTC. Its protein is CASSHPTPGQGKETQYF.

The genes are TRBV5-5 and TRBJ2-1; either TRBD1 or TRBD2 may fit D (5 bases each). Trimming removed 3 bases from V and 4 bases from J, with 14 bases in between. Germline V gene data show CDR1 as SGHKS and CDR2 as YYEKEE (reference sequence). There are 15 residues in the CDR3. In DNA, the CDR3 is TGTGCCAGCAGCTCGGTATTGTGGGGGTACAATGAGCAGTTCTTC. This codes for CASSSVLWGYNEQFF.

The chain has TRBV5-1 and TRBJ1-2; D is ambiguous. Trimming stripped 4 bases from V and 5 bases from J, with 12 bases between. The CDR3 extends over 13 amino acids. In germline, CDR1 is SGHRS, CDR2 YFSETQ. The CDR3, as DNA: TGCGCCAGCAGCCTAGGACGGAAATATGGCTACACCTTC. Its protein is CASSLGRKYGYTF.